This TCR beta chain came from a study of T cells in Graves' hyperthyroidism and ophthalmopathy (dated by TCRdb to the late 2010s). A note on the overall study: Peripheral blood samples were taken at the time of initial diagnosis, prior to any treatment. A discovery cohort of roughly 100 patients, about 40 with Graves' ophthalmopathy and about 60 with stable Graves' hyperthyroidism, was used to find distinguishing TCR V-J signatures. Whether ophthalmopathy could be predicted prospectively was tested in an independent validation cohort made up of fewer than 20 hyperthyroidism patients plus 17 patients who later progressed to ophthalmopathy. The 75 to 100 discovery patients were randomly split 7:3 into training and test sets. In addition, the study compared T-cell repertoires in thyroid tissue and in blood from 6 or 7 Graves' hyperthyroidism patients. After sampling, hyperthyroidism patients received methimazole starting at 30 mg daily, and ophthalmopathy patients received high-dose intravenous methylprednisolone. The paper reports TCR Vbeta CDR3 sequencing of about 140 peripheral blood samples: some 41 ophthalmopathy, some 80 hyperthyroidism and approximately 17 progressor patients. General findings and caveats noted by the study authors: A 13 V-J signature model separated ophthalmopathy from stable hyperthyroidism, with approximately 87% sensitivity and 81.08% specificity in cross-validation and 80%/75% in testing. Most expanded thyroid clonotypes (frequency above 0.001) were also detected in blood, suggesting blood repertoires may reflect thyroid immune responses. In validation, the model predicted progression to ophthalmopathy a median of about 6.8 months before onset, with about 64% sensitivity and almost 75% specificity. Sample size was not statistically predetermined, and investigators were not blinded to group allocation.

TCR beta CDR3 regions were amplified from RNA transcripts. For the first round of RT-PCR on the TCR CDR3, the HTBI primer set was used together with the Qiagen OneStep RT-PCR kit. Libraries were constructed in a second round of multiplex PCR, after which size selection and purification were carried out. Paired-end sequencing of the libraries was performed with 100 bp reads on an Illumina HiSeq2000. From the authors' description of their analysis: SOAPnuke was used to process the raw data, with reads discarded if the reads contained adapters or uncalled bases, had a mean Phred below 15, or lacked an exact constant-primer or identifier match. High-quality paired reads were merged with COPE v1.2.5, and unique nucleotide sequences were defined as clonotypes. MiTCR v1.1 was used to align the clonotypes against IMGT TRBV, TRBD and TRBJ reference segments. Analysis was restricted to V-J combinations with a frequency above 0.0001, which covered about 99% of repertoires. The TCS score was defined as the ratio of F50 (clonal expansion) to E x V (chaos), calculated using BLOSUM62-based TCRdist between CDR3 peptides within each V-J. Welch's t-statistics and random forest reduced roughly 500 V-J features to fewer than 15, which were used in a naive Bayes classifier (R e1071). TCRdb reanalyzed the raw reads on its own, using fastp at Q25 for trimming and MiXCR for clone calling, and kept in-frame beta chains. Rows are combined by CDR3 protein, so each entry shows the most common genes and DNA. The V and J calls and clone size come from TCRdb's table, not from the authors' own analysis. In this sample the table shows hundreds of thousands of distinct CDR3 sequences, less than 15% of which occur a single time. Over 8.5% of the sample lies in the top ten.

Graves' hyperthyroidism was defined as stable when no progression to ophthalmopathy occurred over 18 months of follow-up. Hyperthyroidism patients were newly diagnosed, with disease duration under 2 months, and aged 18 to 65 years. Exclusion was applied to patients with uncontrolled infections, other autoimmune diseases, pregnancy or lactation. Diagnoses were established on the basis of clinical symptoms, serum thyroxine and TRAb, thyroid ultrasound, and orbital computed tomography. Ficoll-Paque density gradient centrifugation was used to isolate PBMCs from about 10 ml of fresh peripheral blood. Total RNA was extracted with Trizol reagent, and quality was checked on an Agilent 2100 Bioanalyzer. CDR1 and CDR2 were assigned from the germline V gene as ENHRY and SYGVKD. Trimming takes 6 bases from V and 0 bases from J, and the germline ends sit 15 bases apart. Counted from cysteine to phenylalanine, this CDR3 has 15 amino acids. Of all the DNA, just the CDR3 is kept, 45 bases in frame from base 1.

As for this clonotype: This receptor's antigen is unknown. Base qualities are not recorded, but no much larger clone differs from it by a single base.

Sequenced: blood. This receptor was taken from a woman in her late teens or twenties with Graves' hyperthyroidism. The receptor chain draws on TRBV10-3 and TRBJ2-7; the D call could be TRBD1 or TRBD2, with each sharing 7 bases. The CDR3 region: CAIRLGGDSSYEQYF. The bases read TGTGCCATCAGGCTGGGGGGGGACAGCTCCTACGAGCAGTACTTC.